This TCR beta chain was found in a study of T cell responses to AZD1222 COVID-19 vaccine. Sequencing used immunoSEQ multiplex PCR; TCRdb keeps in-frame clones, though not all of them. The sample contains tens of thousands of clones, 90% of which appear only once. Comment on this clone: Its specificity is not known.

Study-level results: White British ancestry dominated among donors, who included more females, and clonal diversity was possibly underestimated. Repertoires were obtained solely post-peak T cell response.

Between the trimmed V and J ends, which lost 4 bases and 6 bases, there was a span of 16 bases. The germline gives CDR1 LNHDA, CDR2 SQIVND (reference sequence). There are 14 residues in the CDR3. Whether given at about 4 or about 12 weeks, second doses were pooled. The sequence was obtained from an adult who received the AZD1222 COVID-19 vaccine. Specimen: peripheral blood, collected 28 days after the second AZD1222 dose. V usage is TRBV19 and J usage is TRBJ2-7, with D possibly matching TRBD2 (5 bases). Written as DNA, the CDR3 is TGTGCCAGTAGTACTCCGAATCCGGGGAGCGAGCAGTACTTC. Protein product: CASSTPNPGSEQYF.